This passage covers 14 T cell receptor beta chains from one sample sequenced in a study of identical twins. Via MiXCR, TCRdb re-called the 5' RACE reads, giving one row per CDR3 protein. The data show approximately 350,000 distinct CDR3 sequences, 9% to 15% seen once. These records were also assigned to another study, of yellow fever vaccine responses in identical twins.

Sequenced material: CD8+ T cells sorted from blood. All receptors come from a woman aged 18-35 years in good health.

This clonotype was detected only a few times. The chain is built from TRBV29-1 and TRBJ1-1; D ambiguous. CDR1 and CDR2 (germline): SQVTM, ANQGSEA. V shed 5 bases and J shed 6 bases, with 7 bases lying between them. This CDR3 region has 10 residues. CDR3 protein: CSVLGAEAFF. The CDR3 nucleotides are TGCAGCGTTTTAGGCGCTGAAGCTTTCTTT.

This clonotype was observed a few times. The J gene is TRBJ2-7, the V gene TRBV6-1, with D perhaps matching TRBD2 (5 bases). The V end was cut by 6 bases, the J end by 4 bases, with 16 bases between. Germline V gives CDR1 MNHNS, CDR2 SASEGT. This CDR3 spans 14 amino acids. CDR3 nucleotides: TGTGCCAGCAGACAGCCCTCAGAGGGTTACGAGCAGTACTTC. Its protein product is CASRQPSEGYEQYF.

This clonotype has just a few counts. The chain combines TRBV7-9 with TRBJ2-7, with 10 bases fitting TRBD2. There are 16 residues in the CDR3. CDR1 and CDR2 (germline): SEHNR, FQNEAQ (reference sequence). J lost 1 base, V lost 5 bases, and 8 bases had no gene match. This CDR3 reads CASSIHSGGGSYEQYF. The CDR3 region has the DNA TGTGCCAGCAGCATCCACAGCGGGGGGGGATCCTACGAGCAGTACTTC.

The genes are TRBV12-3 or TRBV12-4 and TRBJ2-5; the D gene is possibly TRBD1 (6 bases). V lost 5 bases and J 7 bases, leaving 20 bases between the germline ends. The CDR3 covers 15 residues. CDR3 sequence reads: CASSLPRQVELTQYF. The DNA of the CDR3 is TGTGCCAGCAGTCTCCCCCGACAGGTCGAGTTGACCCAGTACTTC.

This clonotype was recorded a few times. The rearrangement joins TRBV21-1 to TRBJ1-1; TRBD1 was called by the table and not checked on the DNA. TRBV21-1 is assigned pseudogene status. The CDR3 consists of 12 residues. CDR3: CASSRGREGAFF. The DNA for the CDR3 is TGTGCCAGCAGCAGGGGCAGGGAAGGTGCTTTCTTT.

The chain employs TRBV12-3 or TRBV12-4 and TRBJ2-7; the match to TRBD2 covers 8 bases. CDR3 length equals 15 residues. J was trimmed by 5 bases and V by 2 bases; bases with no gene match: 8. Here the CDR3 reads CASSLMALAGHEQYF. Written as DNA, the CDR3 is TGTGCCAGCAGTTTAATGGCGCTAGCGGGCCACGAGCAGTACTTC.

V is TRBV5-1 and J is TRBJ2-4; 7 bases map to TRBD1. J lost 0 bases, V lost 0 bases, and 6 bases had no gene match. CDR3 length: 17 residues. Per the germline V gene, CDR1 is SGHRS and CDR2 is YFSETQ. For the CDR3, the DNA is TGCGCCAGCAGCTTGGCGGGGACAGCGGTAGCCAAAAACATTCAGTACTTC. This codes for CASSLAGTAVAKNIQYF.

This clonotype showed up many times. The chain combines TRBV3-1 with TRBJ2-1; 14 bases align to TRBD2. CDR1 and CDR2 (germline): LGHDT, YNNKEL (reference sequence). The junction had 5 bases not matched to a gene; V was cut back by 4 bases and J by 12 bases. The CDR3 loop spans 14 amino acids. CDR3 protein: CASSLGTSGSGQFF. The DNA of the CDR3 is TGTGCCAGCAGCCTCGGGACTAGCGGGAGTGGGCAGTTCTTC.

The chain has TRBV14 and TRBJ2-7; TRBD1 agrees at 7 bases. The V and J ends lost 0 bases and 2 bases, in that order; junction bases with no gene match: 7. The CDR3 contains 16 residues. The germline V gene has CDR1 SGHDN and CDR2 FVKESK. The CDR3 nucleotides read TGTGCCAGCAGCCAAGATTGGCAGGGGGACCCCTACGAGCAGTACTTC. Its protein is CASSQDWQGDPYEQYF.

Ten or more counts support this clonotype. The V call is TRBV9, the J call TRBJ2-7; the match to TRBD2 covers 13 bases. With V trimmed by 2 bases and J by 6 bases, 5 bases remained unmatched. Per germline, CDR1 SGDLS and CDR2 YYNGEE. This CDR3 is 15 amino acids long. The CDR3: CASSVGLAGEGEQYF. CDR3 bases: TGTGCCAGCAGCGTCGGACTAGCGGGAGAGGGCGAGCAGTACTTC.

This clonotype showed up just a few times. This chain joins TRBV12-3 or TRBV12-4 and TRBJ1-1; D is unclear. Trimming took off 5 bases at V and 1 base at J, with 20 bases between the two ends. The CDR3 is made up of 17 amino acids. The CDR3 protein is CASSPGRGAMGNTEAFF. In DNA form, the CDR3 reads TGTGCCAGCAGTCCGGGTCGAGGCGCAATGGGGAACACTGAAGCTTTCTTT.

This clonotype was counted a few times. The chain has TRBV20-1 and TRBJ2-7; D is possibly TRBD1 (6 bases). The V gene lost 0 bases and the J gene lost 4 bases, with 16 bases spanning the gap. Germline V lookup: CDR1 DFQATT, CDR2 SNEGSKA (reference sequence). The CDR3 loop spans 15 amino acids. The CDR3 DNA sequence: TGCAGTGCTAGAGATTCAGGGGCCCTGGGGTACGAGCAGTACGTC. Translating it yields CSARDSGALGYEQYV.

This clonotype was detected only a few times. The CDR3 nucleotides are TGCGCCAGCAGCTCCGACATCAGCTCTGGAAACACCATATATTTT. Amino acids: CASSSDISSGNTIYF. This chain connects TRBV10-1 to TRBJ1-3, with unresolved D. The CDR3 is 15 amino acids. In germline, CDR1 is WNHNN, CDR2 SYGVQD (reference sequence). The germline V and J ends were trimmed by 6 bases and 0 bases, with 12 bases remaining between them.

V is TRBV6-5 and J is TRBJ2-1; D is possibly TRBD1 (5 bases). The germline CDR1 and CDR2 sequences are MNHEY and SVGAGI. The V end was cut by 2 bases, the J end by 1 base, with 9 bases between. The CDR3 consists of 15 residues. CDR3 in amino acids: CASSYVAGSYNEQFF. DNA of the CDR3: TGTGCCAGCAGTTACGTGGCAGGGTCCTACAATGAGCAGTTCTTC.